This T cell receptor (beta chain) originates from a study of T cell responses to AZD1222 COVID-19 vaccine. Profiled with immunoSEQ multiplex PCR; TCRdb holds only in-frame clones, not every one. The sample has about 150,000 clones; under 95% are singletons. Regarding this clone: Its antigen is not known.

Study observations and caveats: White British people made up most donors, females outnumbered males, and clonal diversity was possibly underestimated. Unmutated regions of variants are reportedly targeted by nearly half of spike-specific TCRs. Receipt of two AZD1222 doses was followed by a rise in Spike-specific TCR breadth and depth.

Germline V gives CDR1 SGHVS, CDR2 FQNEAQ. V was trimmed by 5 bases and J by 5 bases, leaving 19 bases between them. The CDR3 has 16 residues. This TCR came from an adult in good health. The J gene is TRBJ1-5, the V gene TRBV7-8; the D gene is possibly TRBD1 (6 bases). Sequencing used peripheral blood, obtained on day 0 of AZD1222 vaccination. The CDR3 bases are TGTGCCAGCAGCCCTATGGGGGGCGTTTCAGATCAGCCCCAGCATTTT. Amino acid sequence: CASSPMGGVSDQPQHF. Combining the CDR3 with reference TRBV7-8 and TRBJ1-5 gives the whole variable domain GAGVSQSPRYKVAKRGQDVALRCDPISGHVSLFWYQQALGQGPEFLTYFQNEAQLDKSGLPSDRFFAERPEGSVSTLKIQRTQQEDSAVYLCASSPMGGVSDQPQHFGDGTRLSIL.